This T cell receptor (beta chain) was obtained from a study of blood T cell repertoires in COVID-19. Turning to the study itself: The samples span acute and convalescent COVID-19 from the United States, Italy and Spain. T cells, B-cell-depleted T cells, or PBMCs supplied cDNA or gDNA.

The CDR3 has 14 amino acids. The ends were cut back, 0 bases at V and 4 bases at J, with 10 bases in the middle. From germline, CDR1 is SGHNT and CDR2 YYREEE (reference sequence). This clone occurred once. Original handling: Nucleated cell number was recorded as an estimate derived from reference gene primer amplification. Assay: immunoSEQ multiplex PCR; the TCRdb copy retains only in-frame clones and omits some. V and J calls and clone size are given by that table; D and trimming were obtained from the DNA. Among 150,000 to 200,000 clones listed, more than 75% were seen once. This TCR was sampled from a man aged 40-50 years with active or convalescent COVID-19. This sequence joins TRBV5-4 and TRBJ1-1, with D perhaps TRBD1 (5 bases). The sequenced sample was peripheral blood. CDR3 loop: CASSLEQGSTEAFF. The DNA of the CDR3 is TGTGCCAGCAGCTTGGAGCAGGGTAGCACTGAAGCTTTCTTT.